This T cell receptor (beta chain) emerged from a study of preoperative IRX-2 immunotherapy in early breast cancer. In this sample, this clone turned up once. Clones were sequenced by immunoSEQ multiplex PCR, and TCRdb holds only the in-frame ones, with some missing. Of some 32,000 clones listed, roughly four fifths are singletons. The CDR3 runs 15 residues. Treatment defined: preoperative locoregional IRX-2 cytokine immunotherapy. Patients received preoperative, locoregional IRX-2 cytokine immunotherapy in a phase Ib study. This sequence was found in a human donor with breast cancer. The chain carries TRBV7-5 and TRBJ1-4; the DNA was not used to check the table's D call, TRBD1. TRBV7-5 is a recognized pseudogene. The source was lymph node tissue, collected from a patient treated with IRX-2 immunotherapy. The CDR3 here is CASSSGQGINEKLFF. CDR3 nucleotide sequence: TGTGCCAGCAGCTCCGGACAGGGGATTAATGAAAAACTGTTTTTT.